This record concerns one TCR beta chain sequence. Its antigen target is currently unknown. The source of the sample is a study of cytomegalovirus exposure and HLA in healthy donors (dated by TCRdb to the late 2010s). Background for the entire study: An earlier analysis of some 550 of the donors reported about 290 Gb of sequence data and roughly 100 million unique TCR beta sequences from some 180 million T cells. In addition to the first cohort of 666 subjects, a separate validation cohort of approximately 130 different subjects was used. In a later genetic analysis, genome-wide SNP genotypes for about three fifths of the roughly 670 donors were used, and that subset was treated as a discovery cohort. An earlier analysis of several hundred of the donors applied high-throughput TCR beta sequencing to assess whether each TCR beta V gene segment acted as functional or pseudogenic. Every discovery cohort repertoire had been produced on one sequencing platform. An early release covering just under 650 HLA-typed donors comprised approximately 290 gigabases of sequencing data and some 79 million unique TCR sequences. Rather than drawing on any new phenotypic data, the later analysis identified candidate immune exposures from TCR beta sequences and the way those sequences occurred across donors. Typing coverage varied by locus: about 620-630 donors for A, B, C, DRB1 and DQB1; approximately 500 for DQA1; more than 600 for DPA1; under 490 for DPB1. To predict cytomegalovirus infection status, the study combined high-throughput TCR immunosequencing, statistical association of individual TCRs with disease status, and machine learning. Donor age, sex, ethnicity and CMV serostatus were compiled alongside the repertoire data. To study patterns of TCR occurrence, a later analysis re-analyzed previously published TCR beta repertoires from 700 or so donors and added high-resolution HLA genotyping. The study was designed to test whether signatures of past pathogen exposure could be identified by cataloging public T cell receptors. Both class I and class II loci were covered by HLA typing, at four-digit resolution. On average, around 240,000 unique TCR beta nucleotide sequences were sequenced per donor among about 400 genotyped donors of the cohort, with approximately 18% of those sequences being non-productive. Of the 300 to 500 genotyped donors, approximately 81% were placed in the genetic ancestry cluster associated with self-reported Caucasian donors. Using immunosequencing, the study profiled T cell repertoires from around 670 subjects and related those repertoires to cytomegalovirus serostatus. Because of strong linkage in the cohort, four or five DR-DQ haplotypes were treated as single units for association and clustering.

The research as a whole found: The study listed 150 to 200 TCR beta chains as associated with cytomegalovirus. Correlated functional status among segregating V segments might be attributable to linkage disequilibrium, but an unknown experimental factor could not be ruled out. Some IMGT-functional V segments, including TRBV6-2 and TRBV6-3, could not be distinguished by the 87-base-pair reads and were therefore excluded. HLA typing was unavailable for some donors at each locus, so association tests used only the typed subset. Most TCR sequences were seen in very few donors, while some public TCRs were found in many individuals. A further reported finding was that TCR beta sequences accurately predicted the HLA-A and HLA-B alleles for most subjects in the first cohort. Roughly 17 rarely observed V segments, including chromosome 9 orphons, were excluded from the earlier analysis of several hundred of the donors because counts were too low. According to a later genetic analysis, donors in an Asian-associated ancestry cluster had fewer N-insertions in productive TCRs than the roughly 700-donor mean. In a later analysis, TCR association rates were found to vary across HLA loci, with the most associated TCRs seen for DRB1 alleles and the fewest for HLA-C alleles. Broadly in line with IMGT annotations, most TCR beta V segments showed up in productive rearrangements about 87% or about 30% of the time in an earlier analysis of 450 to 600 of the donors. According to a later analysis, parvovirus B19, influenza, CMV and Epstein-Barr virus appeared linked to several top co-occurrence clusters. In this cohort, only TCR beta chains were sequenced, and detectable features were limited by the absence of alpha or paired-chain data. A later genetic analysis associated a missense DCLRE1C variant with V-gene and J-gene trimming of TCR beta chains, and an independent cohort replicated the association. The presence/absence analyses assumed that sequencing depth was roughly uniform across donors, and that assumption may not be true. Cytomegalovirus status was reported to be diagnosed by the classifier with high specificity and sensitivity in both the original and validation cohorts. In vitro tests confirmed that three of the cytomegalovirus-associated TCR beta chains recognize cytomegalovirus antigens. Compared with equally common non-associated chains, HLA-associated TCR beta chains in a later analysis were more clonally expanded and had lower generation probabilities. When HLA alleles, especially DR and DQ, strongly co-occurred, TCR associations were difficult to assign to individual alleles. Specific HLA alleles were associated with roughly 16,000 TCR beta sequences at a false discovery rate of 0.05 in a later analysis. In a later analysis, most CMV-associated TCR beta chains were found to appear HLA-restricted, with HLA associations seemingly driven largely by CMV exposure. The authors suggested that the approach could potentially be extended to other disease states and immunological phenotypes. Immune exposure information for the cohort was limited to CMV serostatus. The sequencing pipeline was judged likely to have produced a cluster of highly shared sequence variants as a technical artifact.

In total, around 600 healthy bone marrow donors made up the cohort. At the time of sampling, all cohort members were nominally healthy, though unrecorded immune exposures were likely present. The donor tested CMV seronegative and was one of the 352 seronegative cohort members. A peripheral blood sample was collected from each donor, and TCR beta sequencing was performed on peripheral blood mononuclear cells. The Qiagen DNeasy Blood Extraction Kit was used to extract genomic DNA from the blood cell samples. The CDR3 measures 13 amino acids from cysteine to phenylalanine. The DNA shown is the 39-base CDR3, in frame from base 1. For this chain, trimming is 4 bases at the V end and 8 bases at the J end, and the number of junction bases without a gene match is 4. CDR1 and CDR2 are drawn from the germline V gene: SGHRS, YFSETQ. The library was obtained by the immunoSEQ multiplex PCR assay. A mixture of 60 forward primers for TCR Vbeta segments and 13 reverse primers for TCR Jbeta segments was used in the multiplex PCR. Amplification of the CDR3 region of rearranged TCR beta genes was performed with a multiplex PCR assay on genomic DNA. On the Illumina HiSeq System, the amplified TCR beta libraries were sequenced as 87-base-pair reads. In the authors' own workflow: Across the roughly 670 repertoires, a later analysis counted approximately 83 million unique TCR beta chains, 8.5 million to 12 million of which were shared by at least two donors. To remove PCR and sequencing errors, raw reads were error-corrected and collapsed into unique sequences using a nearest-neighbor algorithm that merged closely related sequences. Alignment of CDR3 sequences to IMGT reference sequences was used to assign V, D and J gene segments. Each retained sequence needed at least a six-nucleotide match to both a V gene segment and a J gene segment. Rearrangements were called productive when the CDR3 lacked stop codons and stayed in frame with V and J; all others were non-productive. CDR3 was defined according to IMGT convention as the region running from the second conserved V-encoded cysteine to the conserved J-encoded phenylalanine. In an earlier analysis of 587 of the donors, sequences lacking an unambiguous match to a single V gene segment were excluded. In an earlier analysis of a few hundred of the donors, V segments were called functional above 56.7% productive rearrangements and were called segregating when the between-donor standard deviation exceeded 5%. A statistical classification framework was built to diagnose cytomegalovirus status from the catalog of TCR beta chain sequences. V and J gene assignment, in a later analysis, came from comparing TCR nucleotide sequences with IMGT/GENE-DB human TR gene sequences. The TCRdist pipeline was used in a later analysis to assign CDR3 sequences and most-parsimonious VDJ recombination scenarios. In a later analysis, every TCR beta chain was defined by the combination of its CDR3 amino acid sequence and its V-gene family, and reads without a unique V-gene family were dropped. To address suspected cross-contamination and a sequencing artifact, a later analysis removed approximately 590 highly shared, low-generation-probability nucleotide sequences. In a later analysis, a clonal expansion index for each public chain was calculated from normalized within-repertoire ranks of inferred template counts. In a later analysis, generation probabilities were computed using a VDJ recombination model fitted to out-of-frame rearrangements, and the results were checked against IGoR. Hypergeometric tests were used in a later analysis to score TCR-TCR, TCR-HLA and TCR-CMV co-occurrence, with a repertoire-size bias correction applied to the TCR pairs. False discovery rates were estimated in a later analysis by permuting HLA or CMV assignments 20 times. A later analysis grouped co-occurring TCRs with DBSCAN, adding TCRdist sequence similarity when clustering within HLA-allele-positive subsets. Co-occurrence clustering excluded repertoires with fewer than 30,000 or more than 120,000 public chains, plus five with anomalous nucleotide sharing. TCRdb took over this immuneACCESS table, retaining in-frame rearrangements with V and J assigned. Such tables are incomplete; in checked studies, under half of the missing clones stem from an unresolved V gene, and the remainder is unexplained. D and trimming come from the DNA, and the V and J calls and clone size come from that table. The table for this sample lists about 150,000 clones. Around 1.5% of the sample is held by the ten biggest clonotypes.

The rearranged chain carries TRBV5-1 and TRBJ1-2, with 11 middle bases fitting TRBD1. The sequence came from a woman in her forties or fifties in good health and CMV-seronegative. The sample consisted of PBMCs. The sequence in DNA is TGCGCCAGCAGCCGGGACAGGGGGTACGGCTACACCTTC. Its amino acids are CASSRDRGYGYTF. Beyond the CDR3, the reference TRBV5-1 and TRBJ1-2 genes provide the residues; the full variable domain reads: KAGVTQTPRYLIKTRGQQVTLSCSPISGHRSVSWYQQTPGQGLQFLFEYFSETQRNKGNFPGRFSGRQFSNSRSEMNVSTLELGDSALYLCASSRDRGYGYTFGSGTRLTVV.